This is a list of T cell receptor beta chains from one sample in a study of blood T cell repertoires in COVID-19. Generated by immunoSEQ multiplex PCR, the TCRdb table keeps only in-frame clones and is missing some. The table records under 250,000 clones, around 92% of them present only once. Material for sequencing was PBMCs or T cells enriched from blood (not recorded which). These receptors all come from a woman aged 25 to 39 with acute COVID-19. The CDR3 runs from the conserved cysteine through the conserved F or W. D genes are given only for firm matches. A clone size is listed for some rows: how often the clone was seen (once, few, many), or a class if it is expanded.

CDR3: CASSREVGGWEKLFF
DNA: TGCGCCAGCAGCCGAGAGGTGGGAGGATGGGAAAAACTGTTTTTT
J: TRBJ1-4
size: .
D: .
V: TRBV4-3

CDR3: CASSQGGDPYEQYF
DNA: TGCGCCAGCAGCCAGGGCGGGGACCCCTACGAGCAGTACTTC
J: TRBJ2-7
size: .
D: .
V: TRBV4-1

CDR3: CASSVGQEGTGELFF
DNA: TGTGCCTCCTCCGTGGGACAGGAGGGCACCGGGGAGCTGTTTTTT
J: TRBJ2-2
size: .
D: TRBD1
V: TRBV7-9

CDR3: CASSDRTGPGGDTQYF
DNA: TGCGCCAGCAGTGACAGGACAGGGCCAGGGGGAGATACGCAGTATTTT
J: TRBJ2-3
size: .
D: TRBD1
V: TRBV10-1

CDR3: CASSPGLAQYF
DNA: TGTGCCAGCAGCCCGGGACTAGCGCAGTACTTC
J: TRBJ2-7
size: .
D: TRBD2
V: TRBV14

CDR3: CASSPRSGEGNQPQHF
DNA: TGTGCCAGCTCACCACGTTCGGGGGAGGGCAATCAGCCCCAGCATTTT
J: TRBJ1-5
size: .
D: .
V: TRBV18

CDR3: CASSPARTGSSYEQYF
DNA: TGTGCCAGCTCACCCGCAAGGACAGGGAGCTCCTACGAGCAGTACTTC
J: TRBJ2-7
size: .
D: TRBD1
V: TRBV18

CDR3: CASSLSRGGTEAFF
DNA: TGTGCCAGCAGCCTCTCGAGGGGGGGCACTGAAGCTTTCTTT
J: TRBJ1-1
size: once
D: .
V: TRBV7-2

CDR3: CASSQGQGGKKLFF
DNA: TGCGCCAGCAGCCAGGGACAGGGAGGGAAAAAACTGTTTTTT
J: TRBJ1-4
size: .
D: TRBD1
V: TRBV5-1

CDR3: CASSPGTGESYNEQFF
DNA: TGTGCCAGCTCACCCGGGACGGGGGAATCCTACAATGAGCAGTTCTTC
J: TRBJ2-1
size: .
D: .
V: TRBV18

CDR3: CASSQGYAEAFF
DNA: TGTGCCAGCAGTCAGGGTTACGCTGAAGCTTTCTTT
J: TRBJ1-1
size: .
D: .
V: TRBV11-2

CDR3: CASSSNPNAGNTIYF
DNA: TGCGCCAGCAGCTCTAACCCCAATGCGGGAAACACCATATATTTT
J: TRBJ1-3
size: once
D: .
V: TRBV5-1

CDR3: CASSFSGTGNYGYTF
DNA: TGTGCCAGCAGCTTTTCCGGGACAGGGAACTATGGCTACACCTTC
J: TRBJ1-2
size: once
D: TRBD1
V: TRBV7-9

CDR3: CASSSPGQGHEQYF
DNA: TGTGCCAGCAGCTCCCCCGGACAGGGCCACGAGCAGTACTTC
J: TRBJ2-7
size: .
D: .
V: TRBV21-1

CDR3: CASSLQGLETQYF
DNA: TGCGCCAGCAGCTTGCAGGGGTTGGAGACCCAGTACTTC
J: TRBJ2-5
size: .
D: .
V: TRBV5-1

CDR3: CASSDIRPQNQPQHF
DNA: TGTGCCAGCAGTGATATCCGTCCCCAGAATCAGCCCCAGCATTTT
J: TRBJ1-5
size: .
D: .
V: TRBV2

CDR3: CASSQGVLVQETQYF
DNA: TGTGCCAGCAGCCAAGGGGTTCTAGTTCAAGAGACCCAGTACTTC
J: TRBJ2-5
size: .
D: .
V: TRBV3-1/TRBV3-2

CDR3: CSVKQVRASSYEQYF
DNA: TGCAGCGTTAAACAGGTCAGGGCTTCCTCCTACGAGCAGTACTTC
J: TRBJ2-7
size: .
D: .
V: TRBV29-1

CDR3: CAWSVNRAYEQYF
DNA: TGTGCCTGGAGTGTGAACAGGGCCTACGAGCAGTACTTC
J: TRBJ2-7
size: .
D: .
V: TRBV30

CDR3: CATSEQGPPSYNEQFF
DNA: TGTGCCACCAGTGAGCAGGGGCCCCCCTCCTACAATGAGCAGTTCTTC
J: TRBJ2-1
size: .
D: .
V: TRBV24-1

CDR3: CASSRDFQETQYF
DNA: TGTGCCAGCTCCCGGGACTTCCAAGAGACCCAGTACTTC
J: TRBJ2-5
size: few
D: .
V: TRBV18